The text below deals with one T cell receptor (beta chain). The CDR3 sequence is 15 residues long. Trimming removed 0 bases from V and 2 bases from J, with 10 bases in between. The germline CDR1 and CDR2 sequences are SGHTA and FQGNSA. Unique molecular identifiers, one per molecule, were present on every TCR cDNA molecule. MiXCR, run by TCRdb on the 5' RACE reads, gives a single entry per CDR3 protein. The sample has over 85,000 distinct CDR3 sequences, roughly 19% seen once. This specimen comes from a study of spatial heterogeneity in lung cancer. In the study overall: Fewer alpha-chain than beta-chain sequences were consistently detected. Raw reads showed each unique TCR and UMI combination turning up more than ten times on average.

Time point defined: blood at routine non-recurrence follow-up after resection. Without sorting, whole RNA was sequenced from tumor, nontumor lung or frozen PBMC. The material sequenced was PBMCs, taken at follow-up. The source is a male donor with early-stage non-small cell lung cancer. The chain recombines TRBV7-2 with TRBJ2-5; D not certain. The CDR3 spells CASSLASTHQETQYF. CDR3 coding DNA: TGTGCCAGCAGCTTAGCGTCAACTCATCAAGAGACCCAGTACTTC. The complete variable domain, with remaining parts taken from reference TRBV7-2 and TRBJ2-5, reads GAGVSQSPSNKVTEKGKDVELRCDPISGHTALYWYRQSLGQGLEFLIYFQGNSAPDKSGLPSDRFSAERTGGSVSTLTIQRTQQEDSAVYLCASSLASTHQETQYFGPGTRLLVL.